Following are 22 T cell receptor beta chains from one sample sequenced in a study of blood T cell repertoires in COVID-19. Sequencing was performed with immunoSEQ multiplex PCR; in TCRdb, only in-frame clones are kept and a portion is missing. The sample contains around 63,000 clones, roughly 90% of which appear only once. Sequenced material: peripheral blood. These receptors came from a woman aged 55-69 years with acute or convalescent COVID-19.

A single count supports this clone. The chain recombines TRBV6-5 with TRBJ2-3, with 10 bases that match TRBD1. CDR3 length: 15 residues. The germline gives CDR1 MNHEY, CDR2 SVGAGI. After removal of 7 bases from V and 2 bases from J, the junction contained 6 bases not matched to a gene. The CDR3 nucleotides read TGTGCCAGCATCCGGGACAGGGGTTTCACAGATACGCAGTATTTT. Translated, it gives CASIRDRGFTDTQYF.

The V gene is TRBV11-2, the J gene TRBJ1-6, with 8 bases that match TRBD1. This CDR3 spans 16 amino acids. V was pared by 1 base and J by 11 bases, with 10 bases of the junction left unmatched. Germline V gives CDR1 SGHAT, CDR2 FQNNGV. The CDR3 reads CASSLVGGQVQTPLHF. The CDR3 region has the DNA TGTGCCAGCAGCTTAGTAGGGGGACAGGTCCAGACACCCCTCCACTTT.

V and J are TRBV30 and TRBJ1-1; possibly TRBD1 for D (6 bases). CDR3 length equals 12 residues. Germline V gives CDR1 GTSNPN, CDR2 SVGIG (reference sequence). Trimming removed 3 bases from V and 6 bases from J, with 11 bases in between. CDR3 bases: TGTGCCTGGAGGCGGGGGGCTGCTGAAGCTTTCTTT. It is translated as CAWRRGAAEAFF.

The chain carries TRBV28 and TRBJ1-6; 8 bases align to TRBD1. This CDR3 has 14 amino acids. The junction had 4 bases not matched to a gene; V was cut back by 2 bases and J by 10 bases. CDR1 is MDHEN and CDR2 is SYDVKM in the germline V gene. CDR3 in DNA: TGTGCCAGCAGTTTAGACAGGGGAAGCTCACCCCTCCACTTT. Translation: CASSLDRGSSPLHF.

Turning to this clone: This sample also contains other DNA sequences that code for the same CDR3. The CDR3 bases are TGTGCCAGCAGCCAGGCAGGGAAAAGAGGAGCCAAAAACATTCAGTACTTC. Protein: CASSQAGKRGAKNIQYF. The chain has TRBV3-1 (or the pseudogene TRBV3-2) and TRBJ2-4; TRBD1 might be the D (5 bases). CDR1 and CDR2 (germline): LGHDT, YNNKEL (reference sequence). V was pared by 3 bases and J by 0 bases, with 15 bases between. The CDR3 is made up of 17 amino acids.

The V gene is TRBV5-4, the J gene TRBJ1-6, with D perhaps matching TRBD1 (5 bases). Germline CDR1 reads SGHNT; CDR2 reads YYREEE (reference sequence). The CDR3 runs to 14 residues. Trimming took 2 bases from V and 5 from J, leaving 8 bases between them. CDR3 amino acids: CASSFAGDNSPLHF. CDR3 bases: TGTGCCAGCAGCTTTGCGGGGGATAATTCACCCCTCCACTTT. Full variable domain (outside the CDR3, taken from reference TRBV5-4 and TRBJ1-6): ETGVTQSPTHLIKTRGQQVTLRCSSQSGHNTVSWYQQALGQGPQFIFQYYREEENGRGNFPPRFSGLQFPNYSSELNVNALELDDSALYLCASSFAGDNSPLHFGNGTRLTVT.

V is TRBV9 and J is TRBJ2-1; TRBD2 aligns across 7 bases. The germline CDR1 and CDR2 sequences are SGDLS and YYNGEE. CDR3 length: 19 residues. The J segment lost 0 bases and the V segment lost 4 bases, leaving 16 bases of the junction unmatched. CDR3 nucleotides: TGTGCCAGCAGCCCCAGACTAGCTGTCGGCCCGAGCTCCTACAATGAGCAGTTCTTC. This translates into CASSPRLAVGPSSYNEQFF.

The J gene is TRBJ2-1, the V gene TRBV2, with 10 bases matching TRBD1. The CDR3 loop spans 17 amino acids. V was pared by 5 bases and J by 4 bases, with 11 bases of the junction left unmatched. Germline V gene data show CDR1 as SNHLY and CDR2 as FYNNEI. This chain's CDR3 is CASSYPGTGVSYNEQFF. The CDR3 DNA is TGTGCCAGCAGTTACCCCGGGACAGGGGTAAGTTACAATGAGCAGTTCTTC.

The genes are TRBV5-4 and TRBJ2-1, with 8 bases that match TRBD2. V shed 3 bases, J shed 3 bases, and the junction held 11 bases outside the gene matches. From germline, CDR1 is SGHNT and CDR2 YYREEE (reference sequence). The length of the CDR3 is 17 residues. CDR3 nucleotide sequence: TGTGCCAGCAGCTCGGGGGGGATCTCGGGACACTACAATGAGCAGTTCTTC. Its protein is CASSSGGISGHYNEQFF.

This chain links TRBV19 with TRBJ2-6; tentative D call: TRBD1 (5 bases). This CDR3 has 16 residues. Germline V gene lookup returns CDR1 LNHDA and CDR2 SQIVND (reference sequence). The V end lost 3 bases, the J end lost 0 bases, and 9 bases lay between the germline ends. CDR3 nucleotides: TGTGCCAGTAGTATCGGTGGGGCCTCTGGGGCCAACGTCCTGACTTTC. This gives the protein CASSIGGASGANVLTF.

The chain employs TRBV7-2 and TRBJ2-1, with D possibly being TRBD1 (6 bases). CDR1 and CDR2 (germline): SGHTA, FQGNSA. This CDR3 has 16 residues. Trimming left V 1 base short and J 9 bases short, with 19 bases between. The DNA of the CDR3 is TGTGCCAGCAGCTTAGGACAGCGAGAGGGGGAAGCTGAGCAGTTCTTC. Translating gives CASSLGQREGEAEQFF.

This rearrangement joins TRBV14 to TRBJ2-2; TRBD2 might be the D (5 bases). In germline, CDR1 is SGHDN, CDR2 FVKESK. V shed 4 bases and J shed 0 bases, with 9 bases lying between them. This CDR3 is 15 amino acids long. CDR3 sequence (DNA): TGTGCCAGCAGCCTCGGACTCTCGAACACCGGGGAGCTGTTTTTT. This encodes CASSLGLSNTGELFF.

The V gene is TRBV15, the J gene TRBJ2-1; 13 positions agree with TRBD2. J was trimmed by 9 bases and V by 0 bases; bases with no gene match: 8. There are 17 residues in the CDR3. Per germline, CDR1 LNHNV and CDR2 YYDKDF (reference sequence). The CDR3 sequence: CATSRDPRTSGRGEQFF. CDR3 sequence (DNA): TGTGCCACCAGCAGAGACCCCAGGACTAGCGGGAGAGGTGAGCAGTTCTTC.

The chain recombines TRBV11-2 with TRBJ2-1; the D gene is possibly TRBD2 (5 bases). The CDR3 has 16 amino acids. Looked up from germline, CDR1 is SGHAT and CDR2 is FQNNGV. V was pared by 5 bases and J by 0 bases, with 14 bases between. The CDR3 DNA reads TGTGCCAGCAGCGTCCTGTTGAGGGCCTCCTACAATGAGCAGTTCTTC. It yields the protein CASSVLLRASYNEQFF.

The chain has TRBV4-3 and TRBJ1-1; 7 bases align to TRBD1. V shed 0 bases and J 1 base; nucleotides not matched to a gene: 5. Per the germline V gene, CDR1 is LGHNA and CDR2 is YSLEER. The CDR3 runs to 16 residues. The CDR3: CASSQDHQGGNTEAFF. CDR3 DNA sequence: TGCGCCAGCAGCCAAGATCACCAGGGGGGGAACACTGAAGCTTTCTTT.

This chain connects TRBV7-2 to TRBJ1-2; D is ambiguous. Germline CDR1 SGHTA, CDR2 FQGNSA. The CDR3 has 15 amino acids. Trimming took off 1 base at V and 0 bases at J, with 9 bases between the two ends. The CDR3 bases are TGTGCCAGCAGCTTAGGCCGAGCCTCTAACTATGGCTACACCTTC. Translating gives CASSLGRASNYGYTF. The variable domain in full, with the rest retrieved from reference TRBV7-2 and TRBJ1-2, is GAGVSQSPSNKVTEKGKDVELRCDPISGHTALYWYRQSLGQGLEFLIYFQGNSAPDKSGLPSDRFSAERTGGSVSTLTIQRTQQEDSAVYLCASSLGRASNYGYTFGSGTRLTVV.

In this sample, this clone turned up once. The chain couples TRBV21-1 to TRBJ2-7; the table's TRBD1 call for D was not verified on the DNA. TRBV21-1 corresponds to a pseudogene. CDR3 size: 19 residues. CDR3 DNA sequence: TGTGCCAGCAGCAAAGAAGGGCGCACTTCGGGACACCTCATCACCGAGCAGTACGTC. Translated: CASSKEGRTSGHLITEQYV.

The chain joins TRBV5-3 to TRBJ2-3, with 12 positions matching TRBD2. TRBV5-3 is treated as an ORF (open reading frame) with a function not yet certain. This CDR3 has 17 residues. Trimming at V came to 3 bases and at J to 2 bases, leaving 7 bases not matched to a gene. Written as DNA, the CDR3 is TGTGCCAGAAGCTCCTGGACTAGCGGGGCTTACACAGATACGCAGTATTTT. Its translation is CARSSWTSGAYTDTQYF.

The chain is built from TRBV7-9 and TRBJ2-3; D might be TRBD1 (6 bases). Trimming took 1 base from V and 5 from J, leaving 10 bases between them. Germline values: CDR1 SEHNR, CDR2 FQNEAQ (reference sequence). The CDR3 has 14 residues. CDR3 residues: CASSLDRVGDTQYF. The CDR3 DNA reads as TGTGCCAGCAGCTTAGACAGGGTTGGAGATACGCAGTATTTT.

The chain uses TRBV6-1 and TRBJ1-1; 7 bases align to TRBD1. Germline trimming cut 2 bases from V and 1 base from J; bases unmatched to any gene: 1. The CDR3 totals 14 residues. Per the germline V gene, CDR1 is MNHNS and CDR2 is SASEGT. In nucleotides, the CDR3 is TGTGCCAGCAGTGAAAACAGGGGGAACACTGAAGCTTTCTTT. This translates into CASSENRGNTEAFF.

The chain is built from TRBV7-9 and TRBJ1-1, with 7 bases identical to TRBD1. This CDR3 has 16 amino acids. Trimming took 1 base from V and 1 from J; bases not matched to a gene: 6. Per germline, CDR1 SEHNR and CDR2 FQNEAQ (reference sequence). This CDR3 is CASSLGGGVWNTEAFF. The CDR3 DNA follows: TGTGCCAGCAGCTTAGGAGGGGGCGTCTGGAACACTGAAGCTTTCTTT.

As for this clone: Other DNA sequences from this sample encode an identical CDR3 as well. The CDR3 DNA reads TGTGCCAGTAGTATAGACAGGGACTCCTACAATGAGCAGTTCTTC. As protein: CASSIDRDSYNEQFF. The genes are TRBV19 and TRBJ2-1; D possibly corresponds to TRBD1 (5 bases). CDR3 length equals 15 residues. V was pared by 0 bases and J by 0 bases, with 6 bases between. CDR1 LNHDA and CDR2 SQIVND come from the germline V gene (reference sequence).